Listed below are T cell receptor beta chains from one sample, sequenced in a study of response to subunit inactivated influenza vaccine. TCRdb re-analysed the RT-PCR reads in MiXCR, keeping a single row per CDR3 protein. Among a few hundred thousand distinct CDR3 sequences listed, roughly 15% were seen once. The specimen comprised PBMCs from blood, sampled 11 to 12 days after vaccination. Receptor source: a man aged 45-65 years who received an inactivated influenza vaccine. The CDR3 runs from the conserved cysteine through the conserved F or W. A D gene is named only where the DNA matches it firmly. Expanded clones are given a class, and other clones once, few, many or no size at all.

CDR3nt,CDR3aa,v_gene,abundance,d_gene,j_gene
TGTGCCAGCAGCTTGCAAGGGCTGGGTGCTTTCTTT,CASSLQGLGAFF,TRBV5-6,.,.,TRBJ1-1
TGTGCCAGCTCAAGCGGACAGCGGTTTGAAAAACTGTTTTTT,CASSSGQRFEKLFF,TRBV18,.,.,TRBJ1-4
TGTGCCAGCACCCCCGCCCAGACACCGCAGTGGGCAGATACGCAGTATTTT,CASTPAQTPQWADTQYF,TRBV4-2,.,.,TRBJ2-3
TGTGCCAGCAGTGAAAACGGAGGCGTGGTCGAGCAGTACTTC,CASSENGGVVEQYF,TRBV25-1,.,.,TRBJ2-7
TGTGCCAGCAGTTCCACCGGGACTAGCCTTTATAAAGAGACCCAGTACTTC,CASSSTGTSLYKETQYF,TRBV12-3/TRBV12-4,few,TRBD2,TRBJ2-5
TGCGCCAGCAGCTTATTAGGGCCATACGAGCAGTACTTC,CASSLLGPYEQYF,TRBV5-1,.,.,TRBJ2-7
TGTGCCAGCTCACCCCGACAGTACGAGCAGTACTTC,CASSPRQYEQYF,TRBV18,few,.,TRBJ2-7
TGTGCCAGCAGTTCCGGGACACTCCAAAATGAAAAACTGTTTTTT,CASSSGTLQNEKLFF,TRBV5-5,.,.,TRBJ1-4
TGCAGTGACTCACGACCGGGAGTGGTGGAGACCCAGTACTTC,CSDSRPGVVETQYF,TRBV29-1,few,.,TRBJ2-5
TGTGCCAGCTCAAACTCGCGGAGGGGGAATCAGCCCCAGCATTTT,CASSNSRRGNQPQHF,TRBV7-8,few,.,TRBJ1-5
TGTGCCACCAGCAGAGACCCGACCGGGACTAGCGATGAGCAGTACTTC,CATSRDPTGTSDEQYF,TRBV15,.,TRBD2,TRBJ2-7
TGTGCCAGCAGCCAAGATGGCGGGGTAAATTCACCCCTCCACTTT,CASSQDGGVNSPLHF,TRBV3-1,many,.,TRBJ1-6
TGTGCCAGCAGCTTACTAGCGGGGGGGCCGAACACCGGGGAGCTGTTTTTT,CASSLLAGGPNTGELFF,TRBV7-2,many,TRBD2,TRBJ2-2
TGTGCCAGCAGTACCGAGTACTACGAGCAGTACTTC,CASSTEYYEQYF,TRBV28,.,.,TRBJ2-7
TGTGCCAGCAGCTTATCAGAACCCGGGGAGCTGTTTTTT,CASSLSEPGELFF,TRBV7-9,few,.,TRBJ2-2
TGCGCCAGCAGCTTGGGGACAGTAGGTAGCACAGATACGCAGTATTTT,CASSLGTVGSTDTQYF,TRBV5-1,.,.,TRBJ2-3
TGTGCCAGCAGCCAAGATGCGGTTCGGGAGGACCTAGGAGGGGAGCTGTTTTTT,CASSQDAVREDLGGELFF,TRBV14,few,TRBD2,TRBJ2-2
TGTGCCAGCCGGAACTCACCCCTCCACTTT,CASRNSPLHF,TRBV7-8,few,.,TRBJ1-6
TGTGCCAGCTCATCAACAACGGCGATGGAGGCTGAAGCTTTCTTT,CASSSTTAMEAEAFF,TRBV18,few,.,TRBJ1-1
TGTGCCAGCAGCTTAGCACGAGGACAGGGCAAGACCCAGTACTTC,CASSLARGQGKTQYF,TRBV7-2,.,TRBD1,TRBJ2-5